Listed below are T cell receptor beta chains from one sample, sequenced in a study of T cell changes during pregnancy in multiple sclerosis. Clones were read by immunoSEQ multiplex PCR, and TCRdb kept only the in-frame ones, dropping some. The sample records about 76,000 clones, approximately 90% being singletons. The sequencing used peripheral blood, collected in the first trimester of pregnancy. The receptor set was obtained from a female donor in good health, enrolled as a control in a pregnancy study. CDR3s include the opening cysteine and the closing phenylalanine or tryptophan. The order of the fields is J gene, clone size, D gene, V gene, CDR3 DNA, CDR3 protein. The D gene is left open where the match is weak. Only part of the rows carry a size: once, few, many, or a class if the clone is expanded.

TRBJ2-1 | few | TRBD1 | TRBV27 | TGTGCCAGCAGTGATTACGGGACAGGGGGCTATGAGCAGTTCTTC | CASSDYGTGGYEQFF
TRBJ2-5 | few | - | TRBV19 | TGTGCCAGTAGCTCTAGCGTCCAAGAGACCCAGTACTTC | CASSSSVQETQYF
TRBJ2-1 | - | TRBD1 | TRBV5-1 | TGCGCCAGCAGCTCCCGGGACAGGGGAGGCCCCCTCCTCGACAATGAGCAGTTCTTC | CASSSRDRGGPLLDNEQFF
TRBJ2-7 | - | - | TRBV5-1 | TGCGCCAGCAGCTTGGAGCCGGGACTGTACTACGAGCAGTACTTC | CASSLEPGLYYEQYF
TRBJ2-2 | - | TRBD2 | TRBV28 | TGTGCCAGCAGTTTGGGCACCTGGTTGCTAGCGGTGGGCACCGGGGAGCTGTTTTTT | CASSLGTWLLAVGTGELFF
TRBJ1-1 | - | - | TRBV11-2 | TGTGCCAGCAGCTTGTCTACCTGGTACACTGAAGCTTTCTTT | CASSLSTWYTEAFF
TRBJ1-2 | - | - | TRBV29-1 | TGCAGCGTTGACGCGGGCTATGGCTACACCTTC | CSVDAGYGYTF
TRBJ2-2 | - | TRBD2 | TRBV28 | TGTGCCAGCAGTTTAAAAGCGGGGGGGTTCACCGGGGAGCTGTTTTTT | CASSLKAGGFTGELFF
TRBJ2-7 | once | TRBD2 | TRBV19 | TGTGCCAGTAGTATGGGATTAGCGGGGAACGAGCAGTACTTC | CASSMGLAGNEQYF
TRBJ1-1 | - | TRBD1 | TRBV10-3 | TGTGCCATCAGTGACCCCGGACAGGCGAACACTGAAGCTTTCTTT | CAISDPGQANTEAFF
TRBJ2-7 | - | - | TRBV19 | TGTGCCAGTAGTCATGGGTCCGGGACACCAGCCTACGAGCAGTACTTC | CASSHGSGTPAYEQYF
TRBJ1-3 | - | - | TRBV5-1 | TGCGCCAGCAGTTCCACCGGGACACAAAACACCATATATTTT | CASSSTGTQNTIYF
TRBJ2-7 | once | TRBD1 | TRBV7-9 | TGTGCCAGCAGCTTAGAACAGGGGGAGAAGTACTTC | CASSLEQGEKYF
TRBJ2-5 | - | TRBD2 | TRBV2 | TGTGCCAGCAGTGAGAGGCTAGCGGGGGGTGAGACCCAGTACTTC | CASSERLAGGETQYF
TRBJ2-7 | - | - | TRBV28 | TGTGCCAGCAGTTTAAGGAGGGCAGCCAACTACGAGCAGTACTTC | CASSLRRAANYEQYF
TRBJ1-1 | - | TRBD1 | TRBV5-1 | TGCGCCAGCAGCCTGGGACAGGGCGGGAACACTGAAGCTTTCTTT | CASSLGQGGNTEAFF
TRBJ1-3 | - | TRBD1 | TRBV5-6 | TGTGCCAGCAGGGACAGGGCTGGAAACACCATATATTTT | CASRDRAGNTIYF